This TCR beta chain was recovered during a study of vaccination and CD4 T cells after COVID-19. Concerning this clonotype itself: Its cognate antigen is unknown.

Cultured CD4+ T cell DNA underwent sequencing with the Oncomine TCR Beta short-read assay. Investigators isolated genomic DNA from cultured CD4+ T cells. MiXCR, run by TCRdb on the PCR reads, gives a single entry per CDR3 protein. The repertoire consists of roughly 7,000 distinct CDR3 sequences, with around three quarters occurring once and the leading ten covering around a third. Specified treatment: roughly ten-day PBMC culture with coronavirus spike peptide pools or control peptides (ViraFEST assay). Per-well cultures of 1.5 million to 2 million PBMCs received 8.5 to 10 IU/ml IL-2 and about 10 ug/ml peptide pools. The CDR3 sequence is 15 residues long. Germline trimming cut 5 bases from V and 0 bases from J; bases unmatched to any gene: 4. The germline gives CDR1 MNHEY, CDR2 SVGEGT. Study-wide results and caveats: There were relatively few convalescent patients studied, and there were no early post-infection timepoints.

The V gene is TRBV6-2 or TRBV6-3, the J gene TRBJ1-5; 7 bases fit TRBD1. The clonotype comes from a human donor who had recovered from COVID-19. The specimen was CD4+ T cells from blood, cultured in vitro. The CDR3 sequence: CASSKTGTSNQPQHF. The CDR3 nucleotides are TGTGCCAGCAGTAAGACAGGGACTAGCAATCAGCCCCAGCATTTT.